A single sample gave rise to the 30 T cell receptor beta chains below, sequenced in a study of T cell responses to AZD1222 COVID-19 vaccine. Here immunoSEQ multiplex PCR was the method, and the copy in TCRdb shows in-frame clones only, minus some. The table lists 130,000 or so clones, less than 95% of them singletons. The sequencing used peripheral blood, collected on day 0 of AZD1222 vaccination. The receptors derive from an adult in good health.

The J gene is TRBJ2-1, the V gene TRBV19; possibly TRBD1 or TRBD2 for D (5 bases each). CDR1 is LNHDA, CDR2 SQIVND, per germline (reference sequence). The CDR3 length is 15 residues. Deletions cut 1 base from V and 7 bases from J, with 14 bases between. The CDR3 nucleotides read TGTGCCAGTAGTATAGGGGACCGAGGTTCGAATGAGCAGTTCTTC. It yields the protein CASSIGDRGSNEQFF.

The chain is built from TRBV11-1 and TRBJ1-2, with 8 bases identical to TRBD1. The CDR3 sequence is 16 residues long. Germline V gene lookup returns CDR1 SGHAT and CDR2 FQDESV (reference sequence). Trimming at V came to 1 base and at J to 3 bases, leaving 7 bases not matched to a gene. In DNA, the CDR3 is TGTGCCAGCAGCTTAGGGTCCGGGACAGGCGACTATGGCTACACCTTC. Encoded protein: CASSLGSGTGDYGYTF.

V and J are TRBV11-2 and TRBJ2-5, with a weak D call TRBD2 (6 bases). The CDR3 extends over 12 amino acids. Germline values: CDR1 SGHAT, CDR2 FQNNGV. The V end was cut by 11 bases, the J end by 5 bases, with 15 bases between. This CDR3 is CASKEGWETQYF. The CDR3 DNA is TGTGCCTCCAAGGAGGGGTGGGAGACCCAGTACTTC.

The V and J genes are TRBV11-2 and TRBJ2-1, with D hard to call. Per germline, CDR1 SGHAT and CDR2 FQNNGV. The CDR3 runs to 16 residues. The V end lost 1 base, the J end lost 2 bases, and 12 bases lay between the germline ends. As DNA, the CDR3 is TGTGCCAGCAGCTTAGGCCTCCTCCCCACCTACAATGAGCAGTTCTTC. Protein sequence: CASSLGLLPTYNEQFF.

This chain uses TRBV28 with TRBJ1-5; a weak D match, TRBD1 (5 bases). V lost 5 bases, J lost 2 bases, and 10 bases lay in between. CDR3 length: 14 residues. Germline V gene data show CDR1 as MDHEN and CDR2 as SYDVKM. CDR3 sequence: CASSPLQGNQPQHF. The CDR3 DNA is TGTGCCAGCAGTCCCTTACAGGGCAATCAGCCCCAGCATTTT.

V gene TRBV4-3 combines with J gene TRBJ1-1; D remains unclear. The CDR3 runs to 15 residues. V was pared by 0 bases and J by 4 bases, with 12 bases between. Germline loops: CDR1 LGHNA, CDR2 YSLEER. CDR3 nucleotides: TGCGCCAGCAGCCAAGAAGGCGGGCCGGGCACTGAAGCTTTCTTT. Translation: CASSQEGGPGTEAFF.

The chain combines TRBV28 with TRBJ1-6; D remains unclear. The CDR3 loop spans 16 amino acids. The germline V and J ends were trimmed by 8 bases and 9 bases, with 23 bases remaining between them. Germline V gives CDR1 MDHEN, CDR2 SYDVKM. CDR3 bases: TGTGCCAGCTCTGAGGAGTGGAGGGCGGGAAGTTCACCCCTCCACTTT. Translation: CASSEEWRAGSSPLHF.

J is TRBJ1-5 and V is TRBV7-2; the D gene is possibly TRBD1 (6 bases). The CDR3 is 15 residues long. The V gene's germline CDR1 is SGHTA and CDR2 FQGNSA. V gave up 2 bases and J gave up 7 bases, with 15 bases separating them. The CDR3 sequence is CASSLWGALKQPQHF. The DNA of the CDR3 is TGTGCCAGCAGCTTATGGGGGGCATTGAAACAGCCCCAGCATTTT.

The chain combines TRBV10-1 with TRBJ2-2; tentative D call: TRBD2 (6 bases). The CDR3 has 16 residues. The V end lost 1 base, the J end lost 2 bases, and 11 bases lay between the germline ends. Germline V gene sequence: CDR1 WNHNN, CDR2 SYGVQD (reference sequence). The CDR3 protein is CASSEFVGLNTGELFF. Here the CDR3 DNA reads TGCGCCAGCAGTGAGTTCGTGGGACTTAACACCGGGGAGCTGTTTTTT.

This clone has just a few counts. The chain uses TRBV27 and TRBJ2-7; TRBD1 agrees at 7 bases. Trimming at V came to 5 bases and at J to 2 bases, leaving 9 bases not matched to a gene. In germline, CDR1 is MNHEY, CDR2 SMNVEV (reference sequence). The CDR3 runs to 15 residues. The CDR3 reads CASSPGTASTYEQYF. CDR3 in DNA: TGTGCCAGCAGTCCCGGGACAGCCTCGACCTACGAGCAGTACTTC.

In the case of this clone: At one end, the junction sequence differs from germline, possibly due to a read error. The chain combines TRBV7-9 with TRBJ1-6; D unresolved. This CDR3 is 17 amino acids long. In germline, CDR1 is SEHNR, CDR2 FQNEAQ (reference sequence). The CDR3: CASSLATSVFRNRPLHF. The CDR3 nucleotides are TGTGCCAGCAGCCTAGCTACGTCGGTATTCAGGAATCGACCCCTCCACTTT.

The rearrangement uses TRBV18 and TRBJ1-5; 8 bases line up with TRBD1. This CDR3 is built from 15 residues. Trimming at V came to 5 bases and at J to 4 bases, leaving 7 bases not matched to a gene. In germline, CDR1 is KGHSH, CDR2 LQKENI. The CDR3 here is CASSYRDRGNQPQHF. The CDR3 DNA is TGTGCCAGCTCATACCGAGACAGGGGTAATCAGCCCCAGCATTTT.

In nucleotides, the CDR3 is TGTGCCAGCTCACCATCACCCGGGACAGGGGACGCCTACGAGCAGTACTTC. It translates to CASSPSPGTGDAYEQYF. This chain joins TRBV18 and TRBJ2-7; 10 nucleotides align to TRBD1. V trimming: 2 bases; J trimming: 2 bases; junction bases outside the gene matches: 9. There are 17 residues in the CDR3. Germline V gene lookup returns CDR1 KGHSH and CDR2 LQKENI.

The CDR3 region is CASSPGPLAGQETQYF. The CDR3, as DNA: TGTGCCAGCAGCCCCGGCCCGCTAGCGGGGCAAGAGACCCAGTACTTC. The genes are TRBV7-2 and TRBJ2-5; 9 bases align to TRBD2. The germline gives CDR1 SGHTA, CDR2 FQGNSA. V was pared by 5 bases and J by 2 bases, with 9 bases of the junction left unmatched. The CDR3 consists of 16 residues.

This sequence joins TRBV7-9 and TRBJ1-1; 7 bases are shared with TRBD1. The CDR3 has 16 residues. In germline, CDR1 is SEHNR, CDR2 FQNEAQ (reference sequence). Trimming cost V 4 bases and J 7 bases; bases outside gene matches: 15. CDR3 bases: TGTGCCAGCAGCTCTTCCGGGACAGCCTCGATCGGTGAAGCTTTCTTT. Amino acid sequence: CASSSSGTASIGEAFF.

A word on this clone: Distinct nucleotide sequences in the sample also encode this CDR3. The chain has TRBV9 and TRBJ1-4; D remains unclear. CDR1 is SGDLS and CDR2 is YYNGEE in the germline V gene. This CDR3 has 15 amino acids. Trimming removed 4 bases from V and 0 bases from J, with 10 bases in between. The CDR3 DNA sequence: TGTGCCAGCAGCCCAACGACGGCAACTAATGAAAAACTGTTTTTT. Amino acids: CASSPTTATNEKLFF.

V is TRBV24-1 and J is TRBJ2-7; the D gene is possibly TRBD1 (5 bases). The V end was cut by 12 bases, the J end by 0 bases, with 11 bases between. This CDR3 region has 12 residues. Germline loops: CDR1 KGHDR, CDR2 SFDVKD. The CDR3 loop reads CALRQISYEQYF. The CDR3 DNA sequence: TGTGCCTTACGACAGATCTCCTACGAGCAGTACTTC.

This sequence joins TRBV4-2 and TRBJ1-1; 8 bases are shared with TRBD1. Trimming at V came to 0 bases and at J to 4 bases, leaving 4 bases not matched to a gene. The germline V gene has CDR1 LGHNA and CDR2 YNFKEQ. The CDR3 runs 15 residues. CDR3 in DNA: TGTGCCAGCAGCCAAGAGGACAGGGTTGTCACTGAAGCTTTCTTT. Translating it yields CASSQEDRVVTEAFF.

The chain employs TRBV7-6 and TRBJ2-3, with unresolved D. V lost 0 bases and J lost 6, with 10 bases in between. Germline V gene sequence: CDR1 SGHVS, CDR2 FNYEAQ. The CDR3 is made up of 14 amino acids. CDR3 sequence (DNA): TGTGCCAGCAGCTTAGCCGGTGCCCGGGATACGCAGTATTTT. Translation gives CASSLAGARDTQYF. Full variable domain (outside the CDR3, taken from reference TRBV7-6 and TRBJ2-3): GAGVSQSPRYKVTKRGQDVALRCDPISGHVSLYWYRQALGQGPEFLTYFNYEAQQDKSGLPNDRFSAERPEGSISTLTIQRTEQRDSAMYRCASSLAGARDTQYFGPGTRLTVL.

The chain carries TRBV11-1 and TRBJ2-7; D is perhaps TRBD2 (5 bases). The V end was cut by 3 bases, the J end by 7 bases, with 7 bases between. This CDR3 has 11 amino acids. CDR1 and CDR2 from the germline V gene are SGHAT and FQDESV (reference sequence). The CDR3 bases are TGTGCCAGCAGCTTTAGAGGGGAGCAGTACTTC. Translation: CASSFRGEQYF.

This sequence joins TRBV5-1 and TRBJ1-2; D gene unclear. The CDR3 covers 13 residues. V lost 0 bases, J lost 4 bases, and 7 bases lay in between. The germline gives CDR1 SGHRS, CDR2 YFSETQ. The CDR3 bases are TGCGCCAGCAGCTTGGAAAATGGCTATGGCTACACCTTC. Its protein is CASSLENGYGYTF. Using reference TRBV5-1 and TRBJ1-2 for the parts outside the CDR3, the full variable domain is KAGVTQTPRYLIKTRGQQVTLSCSPISGHRSVSWYQQTPGQGLQFLFEYFSETQRNKGNFPGRFSGRQFSNSRSEMNVSTLELGDSALYLCASSLENGYGYTFGSGTRLTVV.

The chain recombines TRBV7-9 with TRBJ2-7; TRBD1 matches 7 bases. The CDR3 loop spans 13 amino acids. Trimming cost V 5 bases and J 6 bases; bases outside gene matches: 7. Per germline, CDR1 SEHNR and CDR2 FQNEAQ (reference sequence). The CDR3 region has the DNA TGTGCCAGCAGCCCAAGGTCAGGGGGCGAGCAGTACTTC. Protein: CASSPRSGGEQYF. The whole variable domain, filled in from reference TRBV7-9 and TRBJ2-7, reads DTGVSQNPRHKITKRGQNVTFRCDPISEHNRLYWYRQTLGQGPEFLTYFQNEAQLEKSRLLSDRFSAERPKGSFSTLEIQRTEQGDSAMYLCASSPRSGGEQYFGPGTRLTVT.

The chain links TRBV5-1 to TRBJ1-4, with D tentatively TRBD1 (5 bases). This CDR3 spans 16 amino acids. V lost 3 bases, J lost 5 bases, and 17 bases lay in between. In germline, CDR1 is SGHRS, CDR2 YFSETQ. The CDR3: CASSSGDGFVNEKLFF. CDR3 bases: TGCGCCAGCAGCTCGGGGGACGGCTTCGTCAATGAAAAACTGTTTTTT. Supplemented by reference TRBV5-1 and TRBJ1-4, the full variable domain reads KAGVTQTPRYLIKTRGQQVTLSCSPISGHRSVSWYQQTPGQGLQFLFEYFSETQRNKGNFPGRFSGRQFSNSRSEMNVSTLELGDSALYLCASSSGDGFVNEKLFFGSGTQLSVL.

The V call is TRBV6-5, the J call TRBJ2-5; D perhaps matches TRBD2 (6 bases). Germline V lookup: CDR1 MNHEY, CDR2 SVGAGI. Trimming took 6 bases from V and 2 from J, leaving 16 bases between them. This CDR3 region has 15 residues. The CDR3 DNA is TGTGCCAGCAGACCTACCTGGGGGGTTCAAGAGACCCAGTACTTC. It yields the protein CASRPTWGVQETQYF.

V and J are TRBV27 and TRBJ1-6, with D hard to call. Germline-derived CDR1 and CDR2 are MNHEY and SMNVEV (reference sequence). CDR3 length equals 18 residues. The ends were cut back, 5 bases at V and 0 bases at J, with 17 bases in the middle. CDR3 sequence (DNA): TGTGCCAGCAGTACCCGGGCCCAAACCAGCTCCTATAATTCACCCCTCCACTTT. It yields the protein CASSTRAQTSSYNSPLHF.

In nucleotides, the CDR3 is TGTGCCAGCAGCAGAGGTGGGAGCACTGAAGCTTTCTTT. Protein product: CASSRGGSTEAFF. V gene TRBV7-9 combines with J gene TRBJ1-1, with D unclear. The germline V and J ends were trimmed by 5 bases and 4 bases, with 11 bases remaining between them. There are 13 residues in the CDR3. CDR1 is SEHNR and CDR2 is FQNEAQ in the germline V gene (reference sequence). Full variable domain (missing parts from reference TRBV7-9 and TRBJ1-1): DTGVSQNPRHKITKRGQNVTFRCDPISEHNRLYWYRQTLGQGPEFLTYFQNEAQLEKSRLLSDRFSAERPKGSFSTLEIQRTEQGDSAMYLCASSRGGSTEAFFGQGTRLTVV.

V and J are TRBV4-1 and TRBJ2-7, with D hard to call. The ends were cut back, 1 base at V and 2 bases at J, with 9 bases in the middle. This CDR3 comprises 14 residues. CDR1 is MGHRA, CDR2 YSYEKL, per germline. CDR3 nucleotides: TGCGCCAGCAGCCAAGTAGGCACCCCCTACGAGCAGTACTTC. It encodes CASSQVGTPYEQYF.

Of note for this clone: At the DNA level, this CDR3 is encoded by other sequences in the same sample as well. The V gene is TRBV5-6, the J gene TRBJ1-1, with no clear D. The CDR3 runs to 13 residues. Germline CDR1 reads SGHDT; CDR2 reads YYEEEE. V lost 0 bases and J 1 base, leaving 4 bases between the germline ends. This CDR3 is CASSLGRNTEAFF. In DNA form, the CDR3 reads TGTGCCAGCAGCTTGGGCAGGAACACTGAAGCTTTCTTT.

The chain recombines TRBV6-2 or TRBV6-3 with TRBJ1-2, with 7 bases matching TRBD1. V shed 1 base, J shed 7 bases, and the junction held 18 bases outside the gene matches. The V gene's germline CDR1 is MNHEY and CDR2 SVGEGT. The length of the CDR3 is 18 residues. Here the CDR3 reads CASSYWGTEQIMRSGYTF. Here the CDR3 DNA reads TGTGCCAGCAGTTACTGGGGGACAGAACAAATAATGCGCAGTGGCTACACCTTC.

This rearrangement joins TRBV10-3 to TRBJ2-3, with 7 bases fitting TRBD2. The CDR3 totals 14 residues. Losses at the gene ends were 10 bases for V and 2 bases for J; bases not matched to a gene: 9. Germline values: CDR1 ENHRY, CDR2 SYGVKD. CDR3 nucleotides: TGTGCCACCCTCAGTCGGGGGGACACAGATACGCAGTATTTT. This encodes CATLSRGDTDTQYF.